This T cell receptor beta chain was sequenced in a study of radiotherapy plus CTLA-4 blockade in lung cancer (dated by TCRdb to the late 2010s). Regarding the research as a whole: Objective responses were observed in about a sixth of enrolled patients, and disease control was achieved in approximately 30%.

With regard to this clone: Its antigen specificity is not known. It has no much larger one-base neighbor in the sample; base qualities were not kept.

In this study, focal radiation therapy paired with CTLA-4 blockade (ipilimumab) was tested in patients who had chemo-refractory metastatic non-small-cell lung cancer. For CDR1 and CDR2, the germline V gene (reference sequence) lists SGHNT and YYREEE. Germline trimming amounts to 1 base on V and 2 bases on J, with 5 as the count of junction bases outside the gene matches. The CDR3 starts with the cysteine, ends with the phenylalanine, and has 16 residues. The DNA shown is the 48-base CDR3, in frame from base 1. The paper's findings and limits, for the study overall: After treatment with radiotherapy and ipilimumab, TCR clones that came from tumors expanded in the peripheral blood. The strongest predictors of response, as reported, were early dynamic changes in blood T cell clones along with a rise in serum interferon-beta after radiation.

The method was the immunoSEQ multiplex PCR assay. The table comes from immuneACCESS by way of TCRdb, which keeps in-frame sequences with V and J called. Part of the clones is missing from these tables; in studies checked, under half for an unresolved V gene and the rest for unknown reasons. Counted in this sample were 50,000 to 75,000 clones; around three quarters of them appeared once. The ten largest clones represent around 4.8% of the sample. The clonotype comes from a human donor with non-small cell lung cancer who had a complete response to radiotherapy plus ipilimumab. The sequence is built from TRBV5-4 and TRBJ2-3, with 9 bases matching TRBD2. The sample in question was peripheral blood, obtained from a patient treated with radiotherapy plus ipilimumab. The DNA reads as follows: TGTGCCAGCAGCTTGCGGGCGGGAGGGCCCACAGATACGCAGTATTTT. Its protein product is CASSLRAGGPTDTQYF.